The 26 T cell receptor beta chains below were found in one sample sequenced in a study of blood T cells in healthy people across ages. A second 7 to 11 cycle PCR used barcoded and J-beta primers. Via MiXCR, TCRdb re-called the 5' RACE reads, giving one row per CDR3 protein. The sample holds some 880,000 distinct CDR3 sequences; 35% to 40% are singletons and the top ten take 10% to 15%. The sequenced sample consisted of blood. The source of these receptors is a young man in good health.

Only one count was recorded for this clonotype. The J gene is TRBJ1-1, the V gene TRBV28, with no clear D. This CDR3 is built from 13 residues. CDR1 and CDR2 from the germline V gene are MDHEN and SYDVKM. Trimming took 8 bases from V and 1 from J, leaving 11 bases between them. In DNA, the CDR3 is TGTGCCAGCGCCCTAGTTTGGAACACTGAAGCTTTCTTT. Its protein is CASALVWNTEAFF.

A word on this clonotype: One end of the junction fails to match germline, which may point to a read error. The chain joins TRBV6-2 or TRBV6-3 to TRBJ1-1, with TRBD1 matching 10 bases. Germline CDR1 is MNHEY and CDR2 is SVGEGT. This CDR3 has 16 amino acids. This CDR3 reads CAGSFSLRDRGTEAFF. The CDR3 DNA sequence: TGTGCCGGCAGTTTTTCCCTACGGGACAGGGGTACTGAAGCTTTCTTT.

In this sample, this clonotype turned up a few times. The chain uses TRBV25-1 and TRBJ2-3; D is possibly TRBD2 (5 bases). CDR3 length equals 13 residues. In germline, CDR1 is MGHDK, CDR2 SYGVNS. The germline V and J ends were trimmed by 11 bases and 0 bases, with 12 bases remaining between them. The CDR3 DNA reads TGTGCCGCCAGCGGTCCTAGCACAGATACGCAGTATTTT. It specifies CAASGPSTDTQYF.

The chain employs TRBV29-1 and TRBJ2-2; 10 bases align to TRBD2. This CDR3 contains 16 residues. Trimming at V came to 2 bases and at J to 6 bases, leaving 9 bases not matched to a gene. CDR1 SQVTM and CDR2 ANQGSEA come from the germline V gene. CDR3 amino acids: CSVEPASGGRSGELFF. For the CDR3, the DNA is TGCAGCGTTGAACCAGCTAGCGGGGGACGTTCCGGGGAGCTGTTTTTT.

This clonotype was detected only a few times. The gene calls are TRBV4-3 and TRBJ2-1; TRBD2 is a possible D gene (5 bases). V was cut by 0 bases and J by 0 bases, with 9 bases left in between. CDR1 and CDR2 from the germline V gene are LGHNA and YSLEER. The CDR3 extends over 16 amino acids. The CDR3 here is CASSQEDFVSYNEQFF. The CDR3 DNA reads as TGCGCCAGCAGCCAAGAGGACTTCGTCTCCTACAATGAGCAGTTCTTC.

The sample holds a few counts of this clonotype. The chain combines TRBV20-1 with TRBJ2-7; a possible D gene is TRBD1 (5 bases). V was clipped by 3 bases and J by 4 bases, with 13 bases between them. Germline values: CDR1 DFQATT, CDR2 SNEGSKA (reference sequence). The CDR3 length is 13 residues. The CDR3 is CSARTTAGYEQYF. CDR3 DNA: TGCAGTGCTAGGACGACGGCAGGGTACGAGCAGTACTTC.

Only a few counts were recorded for this clonotype. The V gene is TRBV4-1, the J gene TRBJ1-5, with TRBD1 matching over 7 bases. V lost 2 bases to trimming and J lost 6 bases; unmatched junction nucleotides: 7. Germline CDR1 and CDR2: MGHRA and YSYEKL. The CDR3 sequence is 15 residues long. For the CDR3, the DNA is TGCGCCAGCAGCCAACTCCCGGGACAGAGTCAGCCCCAGCATTTT. Its protein product is CASSQLPGQSQPQHF.

This clonotype was seen only a few times. This chain connects TRBV7-9 to TRBJ1-2, with D possibly being TRBD1 (5 bases). This CDR3 has 15 residues. V was trimmed by 6 bases and J by 0 bases, leaving 14 bases between them. The germline V gene has CDR1 SEHNR and CDR2 FQNEAQ (reference sequence). In nucleotides, the CDR3 is TGTGCCAGCAGTCTTTCGGACAATCCTAACTATGGCTACACCTTC. Translating it yields CASSLSDNPNYGYTF.

This clonotype was found a few times. The rearrangement links TRBV12-3 or TRBV12-4 to TRBJ2-1; D is uncertain. The CDR3 extends over 14 amino acids. Trimming stripped 3 bases from V and 7 bases from J, with 13 bases between. The CDR3 spells CASSLAAVGNEQFF. The CDR3, as DNA: TGTGCCAGCAGTTTGGCAGCCGTCGGTAATGAGCAGTTCTTC.

The V gene is TRBV5-5, the J gene TRBJ2-7; 8 bases align to TRBD1. This CDR3 spans 14 amino acids. J gave up 5 bases and V 4 bases, and 8 bases lay outside the gene matches. Germline lookup yields CDR1 SGHKS and CDR2 YYEKEE (reference sequence). The CDR3 nucleotides read TGTGCCAGCAGCCCGGATGACAGGGGTGACGAGCAGTACTTC. This gives the protein CASSPDDRGDEQYF.

This clonotype showed up many times. V usage is TRBV4-3 and J usage is TRBJ1-2; TRBD1 matches at 10 bases. The germline gives CDR1 LGHNA, CDR2 YSLEER. The V segment lost 1 base and the J segment 4 bases; nucleotides outside the gene matches: 6. The CDR3 covers 16 residues. The CDR3 coding sequence is TGCGCCAGCAGCCAAGTATCGACAGGGGGCCGCTATGGCTACACCTTC. It encodes CASSQVSTGGRYGYTF.

For the CDR3, the DNA is TGTGCCAGCAGCCAAGTACGGCAGGGACACAAAAACATTCAGTACTTC. It is translated as CASSQVRQGHKNIQYF. The chain is built from TRBV3-1 and TRBJ2-4; tentative D call: TRBD1 (6 bases). Germline V gene sequence: CDR1 LGHDT, CDR2 YNNKEL (reference sequence). Trimming shortened V by 1 base and J by 3 bases, and 13 bases separated the two germline ends. The CDR3 totals 16 residues.

This clonotype was found many times. The gene calls are TRBV4-3 and TRBJ1-5; the D gene is possibly TRBD1 (5 bases). Germline V gene data show CDR1 as LGHNA and CDR2 as YSLEER. Trimming shortened V by 0 bases and J by 4 bases, and 7 bases separated the two germline ends. This CDR3 has 14 amino acids. The CDR3 sequence: CASSQDQGNQPQHF. The CDR3 DNA is TGCGCCAGCAGCCAAGATCAGGGAAATCAGCCCCAGCATTTT.

Notes on this clonotype: Its ends do not fully match the called genes, so a read error is possible. The J gene is TRBJ2-1, the V gene TRBV14; D unresolved. This CDR3 has 13 residues. CDR1 is SGHDN and CDR2 is FVKESK in the germline V gene. DNA of the CDR3: TGTGCCAGCAGTCAAGATATAAGGTCTCTGCAGTTCTTC. This sequence encodes CASSQDIRSLQFF. Full variable domain (rest looked up from reference TRBV14 and TRBJ2-1): EAGVTQFPSHSVIEKGQTVTLRCDPISGHDNLYWYRRVMGKEIKFLLHFVKESKQDESGMPNNRFLAERTGGTYSTLKVQPAELEDSGVYFCASSQDIRSLQFFGPGTRLTVL.

This chain joins TRBV20-1 and TRBJ2-1; D possibly corresponds to TRBD2 (6 bases). This CDR3 spans 15 amino acids. The germline gives CDR1 DFQATT, CDR2 SNEGSKA (reference sequence). V lost 3 bases to trimming and J lost 10 bases, with 22 bases between them. The DNA of the CDR3 is TGCAGTGCTAGTGCGGCTAGCGATTTTCTCGGAGAGCAGTTCTTC. Its translation: CSASAASDFLGEQFF.

This clonotype came up many times. This rearrangement joins TRBV4-3 to TRBJ2-3; D possibly corresponds to TRBD2 (6 bases). The V end was cut by 6 bases, the J end by 4 bases, with 11 bases between. Germline CDR1 is LGHNA and CDR2 is YSLEER. CDR3 size: 13 residues. CDR3 amino acids: CASSTLASDTQYF. The DNA of the CDR3 is TGCGCCAGCAGTACGCTAGCGTCAGATACGCAGTATTTT.

This chain uses TRBV10-3 with TRBJ2-5; no clear D. This CDR3 is built from 14 residues. Germline V gives CDR1 ENHRY, CDR2 SYGVKD. Between the trimmed V and J ends, which lost 6 bases and 4 bases, there was a span of 15 bases. CDR3 sequence: CAIRDPGRGETQYF. CDR3 nucleotide sequence: TGTGCCATCAGGGATCCCGGACGTGGAGAGACCCAGTACTTC.

V and J are TRBV29-1 and TRBJ2-1, with a tentative D call TRBD2 (6 bases). The DNA end lines up better with TRBJ2-7; the J call may be wrong. Germline CDR1 reads SQVTM; CDR2 reads ANQGSEA. This CDR3 comprises 13 residues. The CDR3 DNA reads TGCAGCGTGGTAGCGGTGCGTTACAATGAGCAGTACTTC. Translation: CSVVAVRYNEQYF.

In the case of this clonotype: A much larger clone lies a single base off, so this may be a read error. This chain joins TRBV5-1 and TRBJ2-7; perhaps TRBD2 as D (5 bases). The CDR3 has 14 amino acids. Germline loops: CDR1 SGHRS, CDR2 YFSETQ. CDR3 sequence: CVSSLAGESYEQYF. CDR3 nucleotides: TGCGTCAGCAGCTTGGCCGGGGAATCCTACGAGCAGTACTTC.

The gene calls are TRBV3-1 and TRBJ1-1; no clear D. The CDR3 contains 13 residues. CDR1 and CDR2 (germline): LGHDT, YNNKEL (reference sequence). V lost 2 bases and J lost 8, with 12 bases in between. CDR3 sequence: CASSQIGTEEAFF. The CDR3 bases are TGTGCCAGCAGCCAAATTGGTACAGAGGAAGCTTTCTTT. Full variable domain (missing parts from reference TRBV3-1 and TRBJ1-1): DTAVSQTPKYLVTQMGNDKSIKCEQNLGHDTMYWYKQDSKKFLKIMFSYNNKELIINETVPNRFSPKSPDKAHLNLHINSLELGDSAVYFCASSQIGTEEAFFGQGTRLTVV.

The sample holds a few counts of this clonotype. The J gene is TRBJ1-2, the V gene TRBV6-6; 11 bases align to TRBD1. Germline V lookup: CDR1 MNHNY, CDR2 SVGAGI (reference sequence). The CDR3 loop spans 17 amino acids. The junction had 11 bases not matched to a gene; V was cut back by 0 bases and J by 8 bases. The CDR3 here is CASSYSGRTGGPAGYTF. The CDR3 coding sequence is TGTGCCAGCAGTTACTCGGGAAGGACAGGGGGCCCGGCGGGCTACACCTTC.

This clonotype was seen many times. The CDR3 protein is CASSSEPLPNTEAFF. Written as DNA, the CDR3 is TGTGCCAGCAGCTCAGAACCATTACCCAACACTGAAGCTTTCTTT. The gene calls are TRBV7-2 and TRBJ1-1; no clear D gene. V was shortened by 4 bases and J by 2 bases, with 14 bases between the two germline ends. The CDR3 totals 15 residues. CDR1 is SGHTA and CDR2 is FQGNSA in the germline V gene.

The J gene is TRBJ2-7, the V gene TRBV11-2; D is unresolved. V was cut by 4 bases and J by 0 bases, with 13 bases left in between. Germline V CDR1 and CDR2: SGHAT, FQNNGV. This CDR3 contains 15 residues. Here the CDR3 reads CASSSGLPGSYEQYF. CDR3 nucleotides: TGTGCCAGCAGCTCTGGTCTCCCCGGCTCCTACGAGCAGTACTTC.

This clonotype was observed a handful of times. This rearrangement joins TRBV3-1 to TRBJ1-5; D is unresolved. This CDR3 has 15 amino acids. The germline V gene has CDR1 LGHDT and CDR2 YNNKEL (reference sequence). The V and J ends lost 1 base and 0 bases respectively, with 7 bases between them. CDR3 in DNA: TGTGCCAGCAGCCAAGGCCAGCTTAGCAATCAGCCCCAGCATTTT. Protein: CASSQGQLSNQPQHF. The complete variable domain, with remaining parts taken from reference TRBV3-1 and TRBJ1-5, reads DTAVSQTPKYLVTQMGNDKSIKCEQNLGHDTMYWYKQDSKKFLKIMFSYNNKELIINETVPNRFSPKSPDKAHLNLHINSLELGDSAVYFCASSQGQLSNQPQHFGDGTRLSIL.

Of note for this clonotype: The junction departs from germline at one end; a sequencing error may be responsible. The V call is TRBV13, the J call TRBJ1-5; D is perhaps TRBD1 (6 bases). The CDR3 is 15 residues long. Per the germline V gene, CDR1 is PRHDT and CDR2 is FYEKMQ (reference sequence). CDR3 sequence reads: CASSRGGGSSQPQHF. CDR3 in DNA: TGTGCCAGCAGCCGTGGGGGGGGCAGCAGTCAGCCCCAGCATTTT.

In regard to this clonotype: This sequence may be a read error, since a much larger clone differs from it by one base. This sequence joins TRBV12-3 or TRBV12-4 and TRBJ2-3; a weak D match, TRBD2 (6 bases). The ends were cut back, 6 bases at V and 4 bases at J, with 17 bases in the middle. This CDR3 spans 15 amino acids. As DNA, the CDR3 is TGTGCCAGCAGCCTTAGCGCCCCTAGCGCAGATACGCAGTATTTT. This sequence encodes CASSLSAPSADTQYF.